This T cell receptor beta chain appears in the sequencing data of a study of metastatic and nonmetastatic thyroid tumors. About the study: Thyroid patients, malignant and benign, had repertoires compared across blood and tumor or nodule tissue.

TCRdb redid the clone calls on the PCR reads using MiXCR. The table has under 45,000 clones, 35% seen once. All patients were untreated before thyroid surgery. This clone was observed a few times. Its antigen is still unknown. Study results and limitations: In both blood and tumor samples, TCR beta diversity was reported significantly higher for malignant than benign nodules.

V gave up 2 bases and J gave up 8 bases, with 10 bases separating them. Germline loops: CDR1 GTSNPN, CDR2 SVGIG (reference sequence). This CDR3 has 12 residues. The V call is TRBV30, the J call TRBJ1-5; D is possibly TRBD1 (5 bases). The source is a female donor with papillary thyroid cancer or a benign thyroid nodule (not recorded which). Some clones in this sample may be carry-over from other donors' samples. Sequencing input: tumor tissue. The CDR3 protein is CAWSMTAEPQHF. The CDR3 nucleotides are TGTGCCTGGAGTATGACAGCAGAGCCCCAGCATTTT.